This TCR beta chain was captured in a study of T cell responses to AZD1222 COVID-19 vaccine. Study-wide points: Across spike, vaccine-associated CD4 TCRs were found, dominant at 160-218 and 743-854. Unmutated variant regions are reportedly the target of nearly half of TCRs that are spike-specific.

Trimming took off 0 bases at V and 0 bases at J, with 8 bases between the two ends. This CDR3 is built from 15 residues. In germline, CDR1 is SGHAT, CDR2 FQDESV (reference sequence). Generated by immunoSEQ multiplex PCR, the TCRdb table keeps only in-frame clones and is missing some. The profile shows some 150,000 clones, around 93% of them singletons. About this clone: What it recognizes is unknown.

The specimen comprised peripheral blood, sampled on day 0 of AZD1222 vaccination. V is TRBV11-1 and J is TRBJ1-1; D is uncertain. This receptor was obtained from an adult in good health. In nucleotides, the CDR3 is TGTGCCAGCAGCTTAGCGCTCAGCCTGAACACTGAAGCTTTCTTT. Amino acid sequence: CASSLALSLNTEAFF.